This T cell receptor beta chain was captured by sequencing in a study of siplizumab effects on memory and regulatory T cells. Assay: immunoSEQ multiplex PCR; the TCRdb copy retains only in-frame clones and omits some. The data show 26,000 or so clones, 75% to 85% seen once. V lost 3 bases to trimming and J lost 5 bases, with 10 bases between them. Germline lookup yields CDR1 LNHDA and CDR2 SQIVND (reference sequence). The CDR3 runs to 13 residues. About this clone: Its target is not known.

Study conclusions and caveats: Proliferating Tregs taken from siplizumab cultures were not shown to have a confirmed suppressive function.

The genes are TRBV19 and TRBJ1-2; D possibly corresponds to TRBD1 (6 bases). The sequence came from a human donor in good health. Sequencing used memory CD4+ T cells sorted from blood. The CDR3: CASSMGDRYGYTF. CDR3 bases: TGTGCCAGTAGTATGGGAGACAGGTATGGCTACACCTTC.